The TCR beta chain described here comes from a study of early T cells in non-severe SARS-CoV-2 infection. Losses at the gene ends were 5 bases for V and 3 bases for J; bases not matched to a gene: 7. The CDR3 loop spans 16 amino acids. Germline V gene data show CDR1 as SGHVS and CDR2 as FNYEAQ. In the library, individual cDNA molecules carried attached unique molecular identifiers. TCRdb reanalysed the 5' RACE reads using MiXCR and keeps one entry per CDR3 protein. The data hold 25,000 to 35,000 distinct CDR3 sequences, with more than 4.5% observed a single time. This clonotype occurred a few times. The source is an adult who was a healthcare worker with PCR-confirmed SARS-CoV-2 infection or an uninfected control (not recorded which). V is TRBV7-6 and J is TRBJ2-2; 9 bases align to TRBD1. The sample taken for sequencing was whole blood. The CDR3 here is CASSARDRDYTGELFF. CDR3 coding DNA: TGTGCCAGCAGCGCCCGGGACAGGGATTACACCGGGGAGCTGTTTTTT.